Below, one TCR beta chain is given with its context. Its antigen is unidentified. Primers for the PCR totalled 60 Vbeta and 13 Jbeta. Assay used: immunoSEQ multiplex PCR; TCRdb lists only in-frame clones, some missing. This sample has 90,000 to 140,000 clones, with 10% to 15% found just once. The sample comes from a study of cytomegalovirus exposure and HLA in healthy donors. Overall study findings and caveats: Both high specificity and high sensitivity reportedly marked the classifier's diagnosis of cytomegalovirus status. Common viral pathogens seemed to be connected with several of the most significant clusters, according to a later analysis.

Per germline, CDR1 MNHEY and CDR2 SMNVEV (reference sequence). V lost 5 bases and J lost 5, with 19 bases in between. The CDR3 length is 15 residues. V and J are TRBV27 and TRBJ2-7, with D maybe TRBD2 (6 bases). The TCR sequence derives from a man aged 35 to 55 in good health and CMV-seropositive. The sample consisted of PBMCs. CDR3 loop: CASSPGLDARDEQYF. In DNA, the CDR3 is TGTGCCAGCAGTCCGGGACTCGACGCTAGGGACGAGCAGTACTTC.